The 25 T cell receptor beta chains presented below share a single source sample, sequenced in a study of blood T cell repertoires in COVID-19 (dated by TCRdb to the early 2020s). Library preparation was by the immunoSEQ multiplex PCR assay. TCRdb provides this immuneACCESS table in a form limited to in-frame rearrangements. Some clones are lacking; in checked studies, under half of them reflect an unresolved V gene, and why the rest are absent is not known. The sample data list 150,000 to 250,000 clones, and roughly 90% of these were observed just once. Jointly, the top ten make up approximately 2.4% of the sample. Material: PBMCs or T cells enriched from blood (not recorded which). The origin of the receptors is a woman younger than 45 who had recovered from COVID-19.

The chain is built from TRBV5-1 and TRBJ2-4; D possibly corresponds to TRBD2 (5 bases). The CDR3 contains 15 residues. Germline V lookup: CDR1 SGHRS, CDR2 YFSETQ. The V end was cut by 0 bases, the J end by 7 bases, with 14 bases between. The CDR3 sequence: CASSLEQSTGNIQYF. The CDR3 region has the DNA TGCGCCAGCAGCTTGGAACAGTCAACGGGGAACATTCAGTACTTC. The full variable domain, with the rest looked up from reference TRBV5-1 and TRBJ2-4, is KAGVTQTPRYLIKTRGQQVTLSCSPISGHRSVSWYQQTPGQGLQFLFEYFSETQRNKGNFPGRFSGRQFSNSRSEMNVSTLELGDSALYLCASSLEQSTGNIQYFGAGTRLSVL.

The chain combines TRBV2 with TRBJ1-1; D not resolved. Germline V gives CDR1 SNHLY, CDR2 FYNNEI. The CDR3 loop spans 14 amino acids. V was trimmed by 8 bases and J by 1 base, leaving 14 bases between them. In DNA form, the CDR3 reads TGTGCCAGCCGGACTGAACGAGGGAACACTGAAGCTTTCTTT. It is translated as CASRTERGNTEAFF.

This clone was seen a few times. The limits of the CDR3 on the DNA are not certain, so only TCRdb's listed CDR3 is given. The chain joins TRBV2 to TRBJ2-2; the D call in the table, TRBD2, was not verified against the DNA. Termini included, the CDR3 measures 14 amino acids. Germline CDR1 is SNHLY and CDR2 is FYNNEI. The CDR3 spells CASRPGETPGSCFF.

The rearrangement links TRBV11-1 to TRBJ1-2, with a tentative D call TRBD1 (6 bases). Trimming took off 1 base at V and 4 bases at J, with 10 bases between the two ends. In germline, CDR1 is SGHAT, CDR2 FQDESV (reference sequence). This CDR3 contains 14 residues. The CDR3 DNA sequence: TGTGCCAGCAGCTTAGGTACAGGGACCTATGGCTACACCTTC. It yields the protein CASSLGTGTYGYTF.

The rearrangement joins TRBV29-1 to TRBJ2-7; TRBD2 is a possible D gene (6 bases). Germline CDR1 SQVTM, CDR2 ANQGSEA. The CDR3 is 15 amino acids. Deletions cut 4 bases from V and 3 bases from J, with 19 bases between. CDR3 in DNA: TGCAGCGTTGGAATCGGGGGACTGACCCTCTACGAGCAGTACTTC. Its translation: CSVGIGGLTLYEQYF.

This chain links TRBV6-6 with TRBJ1-2, with unresolved D. The CDR3 runs to 12 residues. Germline CDR1 MNHNY, CDR2 SVGAGI (reference sequence). Trimming removed 5 bases at V and 5 bases at J, with 9 bases between. CDR3 residues: CASSEGRYGYTF. CDR3 nucleotide sequence: TGTGCCAGCAGTGAGGGCAGATATGGCTACACCTTC.

The chain uses TRBV7-2 and TRBJ2-1, with TRBD2 matching 12 bases. V lost 2 bases, J lost 4 bases, and 6 bases stayed unmatched. Per the germline V gene, CDR1 is SGHTA and CDR2 is FQGNSA. This CDR3 is 17 amino acids long. CDR3 in amino acids: CASSLQAGTSGYNEQFF. In DNA, the CDR3 is TGTGCCAGCAGCTTACAAGCCGGGACTAGCGGGTACAATGAGCAGTTCTTC. Complete variable domain (other parts from reference TRBV7-2 and TRBJ2-1): GAGVSQSPSNKVTEKGKDVELRCDPISGHTALYWYRQSLGQGLEFLIYFQGNSAPDKSGLPSDRFSAERTGGSVSTLTIQRTQQEDSAVYLCASSLQAGTSGYNEQFFGPGTRLTVL.

V usage is TRBV29-1 and J usage is TRBJ1-1, with 8 bases fitting TRBD1. This CDR3 contains 12 residues. V was pared by 8 bases and J by 3 bases, with 5 bases of the junction left unmatched. The germline V gene encodes CDR1 SQVTM and CDR2 ANQGSEA. The CDR3, as DNA: TGCAGCTCAGGGGGCACGGACACTGAAGCTTTCTTT. Its protein product is CSSGGTDTEAFF.

For the CDR3, the DNA is TGTGCCAGCAGTTTAGCCAGAAATCAGCCCCAGCATTTT. This codes for CASSLARNQPQHF. The chain is built from TRBV12-3 or TRBV12-4 and TRBJ1-5; no clear D. The CDR3 contains 13 residues. With 0 bases removed from V and 4 bases from J, the gap between germline ends came to 4 bases.

This chain connects TRBV5-4 to TRBJ2-2; unclear D gene. In germline, CDR1 is SGHNT, CDR2 YYREEE (reference sequence). Between the trimmed V and J ends, which lost 3 bases and 0 bases, there was a span of 9 bases. The CDR3 is made up of 15 amino acids. In DNA, the CDR3 is TGTGCCAGCAGCTCCAACACAGCGAACACCGGGGAGCTGTTTTTT. Residues: CASSSNTANTGELFF.

The CDR3 sequence is CASSMTGGINQPQHF. In DNA, the CDR3 is TGTGCCAGTAGTATGACGGGGGGGATTAATCAGCCCCAGCATTTT. V and J are TRBV19 and TRBJ1-5; possible D gene TRBD1, 5 bases. Germline assignment: CDR1 LNHDA and CDR2 SQIVND (reference sequence). The CDR3 sequence is 15 residues long. The V gene lost 3 bases and the J gene lost 4 bases, with 13 bases spanning the gap.

This clone was seen only a few times. This chain links TRBV6-5 with TRBJ1-5, with D perhaps TRBD1 (5 bases). In germline, CDR1 is MNHEY, CDR2 SVGAGI. Trimming removed 11 bases at V and 10 bases at J, with 15 bases between. The length of the CDR3 is 11 residues. The CDR3 loop is CAEPGERPQHF. For the CDR3, the DNA is TGTGCCGAGCCGGGGGAACGACCCCAGCATTTT.

This clone occurred a few times. The chain employs TRBV21-1 and TRBJ1-5; TRBD1 is taken as the D call from the table, unchecked against the DNA. TRBV21-1 is tagged as a pseudogene. This CDR3 is built from 12 residues. This CDR3 is CASRTGDQPQHF. The CDR3 region has the DNA TGTGCCAGCCGGACAGGGGATCAGCCCCAGCATTTT.

The CDR3 sequence: CASSGTGGFDGYTF. The DNA for the CDR3 is TGTGCCAGCTCCGGGACAGGGGGGTTCGATGGCTACACCTTC. The chain combines TRBV9 with TRBJ1-2, with 11 bases lining up with TRBD1. V shed 7 bases and J 6 bases; nucleotides not matched to a gene: 8. The germline gives CDR1 SGDLS, CDR2 YYNGEE. The CDR3 sequence is 14 residues long.

The chain has TRBV5-8 and TRBJ1-5, with 9 nucleotides matching TRBD1. The CDR3 spans 18 residues. The J segment lost 5 bases and the V segment lost 0 bases, leaving 12 bases of the junction unmatched. Germline V lookup: CDR1 SGHTS, CDR2 YDEGEE. The CDR3: CASSLAKVGTGNYQPQHF. The CDR3 DNA reads TGTGCCAGCAGCTTGGCGAAGGTCGGGACAGGGAACTATCAGCCCCAGCATTTT. Complete variable domain (other parts from reference TRBV5-8 and TRBJ1-5): EAGVTQSPTHLIKTRGQQATLRCSPISGHTSVYWYQQALGLGLQFLLWYDEGEERNRGNFPPRFSGRQFPNYSSELNVNALELEDSALYLCASSLAKVGTGNYQPQHFGDGTRLSIL.

The chain links TRBV11-2 to TRBJ2-1, with a weak D call TRBD2 (6 bases). Trimming pared 5 bases from V and 6 bases from J, leaving 17 bases between. The CDR3 has 15 amino acids. The V gene's germline CDR1 is SGHAT and CDR2 FQNNGV. The CDR3 sequence is CASSPREIRSNEQFF. The CDR3 coding sequence is TGTGCCAGCAGCCCCCGGGAGATTAGGTCCAATGAGCAGTTCTTC. Together with reference TRBV11-2 and TRBJ2-1, the CDR3 gives the full variable domain: EAGVAQSPRYKIIEKRQSVAFWCNPISGHATLYWYQQILGQGPKLLIQFQNNGVVDDSQLPKDRFSAERLKGVDSTLKIQPAKLEDSAVYLCASSPREIRSNEQFFGPGTRLTVL.

The V call is TRBV25-1, the J call TRBJ1-6, with D possibly TRBD1 on 5 matching bases. Germline V gene lookup returns CDR1 MGHDK and CDR2 SYGVNS. The CDR3 is made up of 15 amino acids. V lost 6 bases and J lost 7, with 16 bases in between. Here the CDR3 reads CASSSRGGENSPLHF. The DNA of the CDR3 is TGTGCCAGCAGCAGCCGGGGCGGGGAGAATTCACCCCTCCACTTT. Full variable domain (outside the CDR3, taken from reference TRBV25-1 and TRBJ1-6): EADIYQTPRYLVIGTGKKITLECSQTMGHDKMYWYQQDPGMELHLIHYSYGVNSTEKGDLSSESTVSRIRTEHFPLTLESARPSHTSQYLCASSSRGGENSPLHFGNGTRLTVT.

The J gene is TRBJ1-1, the V gene TRBV9; 7 nucleotides match TRBD1. Germline V gives CDR1 SGDLS, CDR2 YYNGEE. The J segment lost 1 base and the V segment lost 3 bases, leaving 6 bases of the junction unmatched. This CDR3 contains 15 residues. The CDR3 protein is CASSEGDSTNTEAFF. As DNA, the CDR3 is TGTGCCAGCAGCGAGGGGGACAGTACGAACACTGAAGCTTTCTTT. The whole variable domain, remainder taken from reference TRBV9 and TRBJ1-1, is DSGVTQTPKHLITATGQRVTLRCSPRSGDLSVYWYQQSLDQGLQFLIQYYNGEERAKGNILERFSAQQFPDLHSELNLSSLELGDSALYFCASSEGDSTNTEAFFGQGTRLTVV.

This clone was seen only once. The chain employs TRBV5-6 and TRBJ2-7, with a possible D match to TRBD1 (6 bases). Germline loops: CDR1 SGHDT, CDR2 YYEEEE. This CDR3 comprises 17 residues. The V end lost 1 base, the J end lost 6 bases, and 23 bases lay between the germline ends. CDR3: CASSLRRSGQGYSEQYF. The CDR3 DNA reads as TGTGCCAGCAGCTTGAGGAGGTCGGGGCAGGGGTATAGCGAGCAGTACTTC.

The V and J genes are TRBV18 and TRBJ2-1; 8 positions agree with TRBD2. CDR1 and CDR2 from the germline V gene are KGHSH and LQKENI. The CDR3 sequence is 19 residues long. V was clipped by 5 bases and J by 0 bases; unmatched bases: 15. The CDR3 sequence is CASSNTGLTSASSYNEQFF. CDR3 in DNA: TGTGCCAGCTCAAATACAGGGTTGACTAGCGCGAGCTCCTACAATGAGCAGTTCTTC.

The CDR3 DNA reads TGCGCCAGCAGCCAAGGGGTCACAGGGCGGTACGAGCAGTACTTC. This encodes CASSQGVTGRYEQYF. The chain couples TRBV4-3 to TRBJ2-7; D is possibly TRBD1 (6 bases). V lost 1 base, J lost 4 bases, and 14 bases lay in between. CDR1 is LGHNA and CDR2 is YSLEER in the germline V gene. CDR3 size: 15 residues.

This clone appeared a single time. The V call is TRBV20-1, the J call TRBJ1-3; D gene uncertain. The germline V and J ends were trimmed by 3 bases and 4 bases, with 4 bases remaining between them. CDR3 length: 11 amino acids. Germline V lookup: CDR1 DFQATT, CDR2 SNEGSKA (reference sequence). CDR3 loop: CSASRGNTIYF. The CDR3 nucleotides are TGCAGTGCTAGTCGGGGAAACACCATATATTTT.

This clone turned up a few times. The CDR3, as DNA: TGCAGCGTTGGGGCAGGGGCCGATAACTATGGCTACACCTTC. Protein product: CSVGAGADNYGYTF. V is TRBV29-1 and J is TRBJ1-2; the D gene is possibly TRBD1 (6 bases). The V end was cut by 4 bases, the J end by 1 base, with 13 bases between. The CDR3 loop spans 14 amino acids. The germline gives CDR1 SQVTM, CDR2 ANQGSEA.

The chain is built from TRBV14 and TRBJ1-6; D is perhaps TRBD1 (6 bases). Germline-derived CDR1 and CDR2 are SGHDN and FVKESK. V dropped 7 bases and J dropped 3 bases, with 16 bases sitting between them. CDR3 length: 16 residues. The CDR3 spells CASTVQGVGYNSPLHF. CDR3 in DNA: TGTGCCAGCACCGTACAGGGAGTTGGCTATAATTCACCCCTCCACTTT.

The chain carries TRBV9 and TRBJ2-5; a possible D gene is TRBD2 (6 bases). V was pared by 4 bases and J by 1 base, with 14 bases between. Germline V gives CDR1 SGDLS, CDR2 YYNGEE. The CDR3 contains 15 residues. CDR3 coding DNA: TGTGCCAGCAGCCTGACGAGCGGGCTCCAAGAGACCCAGTACTTC. It yields the protein CASSLTSGLQETQYF.